Listed here are 20 T cell receptor beta chains from one sample, sequenced in a study of T cell responses to AZD1222 COVID-19 vaccine (dated by TCRdb to about 2021). The method behind the library was the immunoSEQ multiplex PCR assay. The clones in this table, taken by TCRdb from immuneACCESS, are in-frame only. Not every clone is retained; where verified, under half of the shortfall comes from an unresolved V gene, and the cause of the rest is unknown. This sample lists 100,000 or so clones; about 85% were detected once. The leading ten clones occupy 2% to 2.5% of the sample. In light of the paper, this sample's time point label describes: about 28 days (+/-7) after the second vaccine dose. Sequenced here: peripheral blood, sampled 28 days after the second AZD1222 dose. These receptors came from an adult who received the AZD1222 COVID-19 vaccine.

This rearrangement joins TRBV6-5 to TRBJ1-2, with 8 positions matching TRBD1. In germline, CDR1 is MNHEY, CDR2 SVGAGI. The CDR3 is 13 amino acids. Trimming took 6 bases from V and 6 from J; bases not matched to a gene: 6. The CDR3: CASRRTGIHGYTF. CDR3 in DNA: TGTGCCAGCAGACGGACAGGGATCCATGGCTACACCTTC.

This chain uses TRBV19 with TRBJ1-5; D uncertain. The ends were cut back, 7 bases at V and 6 bases at J, with 16 bases in the middle. CDR3 size: 14 residues. The germline CDR1 and CDR2 sequences are LNHDA and SQIVND (reference sequence). The CDR3 sequence is CASTPRQTRQPQHF. The CDR3 region has the DNA TGTGCCAGTACCCCGCGGCAGACGCGTCAGCCCCAGCATTTT. Based on the CDR3 plus reference TRBV19 and TRBJ1-5, the full variable domain is DGGITQSPKYLFRKEGQNVTLSCEQNLNHDAMYWYRQDPGQGLRLIYYSQIVNDFQKGDIAEGYSVSREKKESFPLTVTSAQKNPTAFYLCASTPRQTRQPQHFGDGTRLSIL.

The genes are TRBV6-5 and TRBJ1-1; D might be TRBD1 (5 bases). CDR3 length: 13 amino acids. V dropped 7 bases and J dropped 9 bases, with 18 bases sitting between them. Germline assignment: CDR1 MNHEY and CDR2 SVGAGI. The CDR3: CASKKSGVPKAFF. Here the CDR3 DNA reads TGTGCCAGCAAAAAATCGGGGGTGCCAAAAGCTTTCTTT.

The chain employs TRBV19 and TRBJ1-5; no clear D gene. V was cut by 9 bases and J by 0 bases, with 9 bases left in between. Germline loops: CDR1 LNHDA, CDR2 SQIVND (reference sequence). The length of the CDR3 is 13 residues. The CDR3 region has the DNA TGTGCCAGCGCCGAGGATAGCAATCAGCCCCAGCATTTT. It translates to CASAEDSNQPQHF.

The table lists this clone with a count of one. This sequence joins TRBV6-5 and TRBJ2-3; 11 positions agree with TRBD2. V was pared by 8 bases and J by 3 bases, with 7 bases of the junction left unmatched. The V gene's germline CDR1 is MNHEY and CDR2 SVGAGI. The CDR3 has 15 residues. The CDR3 region has the DNA TGTGCCAGCTACACCGGGACTAGCGGAACAGATACGCAGTATTTT. Translating it yields CASYTGTSGTDTQYF.

J is TRBJ2-3 and V is TRBV7-3, with a weak D call TRBD2 (5 bases). Looked up from germline, CDR1 is SGHTA and CDR2 is FQGTGA. The CDR3 contains 13 residues. Trimming took 4 bases from V and 10 from J, leaving 15 bases between them. CDR3: CASSSLGPDAQYF. The CDR3 nucleotides read TGTGCCAGCAGCTCACTAGGACCCGATGCGCAGTATTTT. Looking up the rest from reference TRBV7-3 and TRBJ2-3 gives the full variable domain: GAGVSQTPSNKVTEKGKYVELRCDPISGHTALYWYRQSLGQGPEFLIYFQGTGAADDSGLPNDRFFAVRPEGSVSTLKIQRTERGDSAVYLCASSSLGPDAQYFGPGTRLTVL.

The V gene is TRBV30, the J gene TRBJ1-2; TRBD1 agrees at 8 bases. V gave up 2 bases and J gave up 4 bases; unmatched junction bases: 12. This CDR3 has 16 amino acids. Germline V CDR1 and CDR2: GTSNPN, SVGIG (reference sequence). The CDR3: CAWSNPVTGGFYGYTF. The CDR3, as DNA: TGTGCCTGGAGTAACCCTGTAACAGGGGGTTTCTATGGCTACACCTTC.

The rearrangement uses TRBV30 and TRBJ1-3; D call uncertain. V was clipped by 0 bases and J by 0 bases, with 6 bases between them. The CDR3 totals 14 residues. Germline values: CDR1 GTSNPN, CDR2 SVGIG (reference sequence). Written as DNA, the CDR3 is TGTGCCTGGAGTGTAGGGTACTCTGGAAACACCATATATTTT. Protein: CAWSVGYSGNTIYF.

V usage is TRBV28 and J usage is TRBJ2-5; TRBD2 matches 10 bases. This CDR3 has 14 residues. V trimming: 6 bases; J trimming: 5 bases; junction bases outside the gene matches: 6. CDR1 and CDR2 (germline): MDHEN, SYDVKM. CDR3: CASSKREGLETQYF. The CDR3 bases are TGTGCCAGCAGCAAGCGGGAGGGTTTGGAGACCCAGTACTTC.

V gene TRBV14 combines with J gene TRBJ2-7; tentative D call: TRBD2 (6 bases). Germline-derived CDR1 and CDR2 are SGHDN and FVKESK. CDR3 length equals 13 residues. Trimming removed 6 bases at V and 5 bases at J, with 14 bases between. Written as DNA, the CDR3 is TGTGCCAGCAGTCGCTGGGGGGACCACGAGCAGTACTTC. It codes for CASSRWGDHEQYF.

This rearrangement joins TRBV4-3 to TRBJ2-4; D is ambiguous. The CDR3 has 13 amino acids. Trimming took 1 base from V and 13 from J, leaving 14 bases between them. From germline, CDR1 is LGHNA and CDR2 YSLEER. The chain's CDR3 is CASSQASLGPQYF. The CDR3 DNA follows: TGCGCCAGCAGCCAAGCATCCCTAGGGCCCCAGTACTTC.

J is TRBJ2-7 and V is TRBV14; D is possibly TRBD1 (5 bases). The V end was cut by 0 bases, the J end by 6 bases, with 18 bases between. The CDR3 sequence is 16 residues long. Germline V lookup: CDR1 SGHDN, CDR2 FVKESK. Here the CDR3 reads CASSQEVRVVVGEQYF. CDR3 DNA: TGTGCCAGCAGCCAAGAGGTCAGGGTAGTCGTCGGCGAGCAGTACTTC.

The chain recombines TRBV7-9 with TRBJ1-2; D is unresolved. Trimming removed 1 base from V and 3 bases from J, with 3 bases in between. Germline V gives CDR1 SEHNR, CDR2 FQNEAQ (reference sequence). The CDR3 runs 12 residues. The DNA of the CDR3 is TGTGCCAGCAGCTTAGGGGACTATGGCTACACCTTC. It is translated as CASSLGDYGYTF.

About this clone: This same CDR3 is encoded by further DNA sequences in the sample. J is TRBJ1-1 and V is TRBV12-3 or TRBV12-4; D unclear. This CDR3 is built from 13 residues. The V and J ends lost 3 bases and 3 bases respectively, with 8 bases between them. This CDR3 reads CASSFGGDTEAFF. CDR3 DNA sequence: TGTGCCAGCAGTTTTGGTGGGGACACTGAAGCTTTCTTT.

This chain uses TRBV7-2 with TRBJ2-5; the match to TRBD2 covers 9 bases. CDR1 and CDR2 from the germline V gene are SGHTA and FQGNSA. V was clipped by 3 bases and J by 4 bases; unmatched bases: 9. This CDR3 contains 16 residues. The CDR3 coding sequence is TGTGCCAGCAGCTTTCGGGGCGGGAGGGCCGCAGAGACCCAGTACTTC. Translated: CASSFRGGRAAETQYF.

The chain carries TRBV28 and TRBJ1-2, with D possibly TRBD1 on 6 matching bases. Trimming took off 6 bases at V and 4 bases at J, with 21 bases between the two ends. The CDR3 is 16 residues long. Germline CDR1 MDHEN, CDR2 SYDVKM. CDR3 DNA sequence: TGTGCCAGCAGCGAGTTACAAGGAGGGGGTAGCTATGGCTACACCTTC. Protein product: CASSELQGGGSYGYTF.

The rearrangement joins TRBV9 to TRBJ2-3, with a possible D match to TRBD2 (6 bases). The V gene lost 0 bases and the J gene lost 5 bases, with 13 bases spanning the gap. CDR3 length: 15 amino acids. Germline CDR1 and CDR2: SGDLS and YYNGEE. The CDR3 spells CASSVVGGMIDTQYF. In DNA, the CDR3 is TGTGCCAGCAGCGTAGTGGGCGGGATGATAGATACGCAGTATTTT. Using reference TRBV9 and TRBJ2-3 for the parts outside the CDR3, the full variable domain is DSGVTQTPKHLITATGQRVTLRCSPRSGDLSVYWYQQSLDQGLQFLIQYYNGEERAKGNILERFSAQQFPDLHSELNLSSLELGDSALYFCASSVVGGMIDTQYFGPGTRLTVL.

The chain employs TRBV9 and TRBJ2-1; 7 bases are a match to TRBD2. The CDR3 totals 17 residues. The ends lost 0 bases at V and 4 bases at J; junction bases unmatched: 10. Germline V lookup: CDR1 SGDLS, CDR2 YYNGEE. This CDR3 is CASSVDLRGGLYNEQFF. The CDR3 DNA reads TGTGCCAGCAGCGTAGACCTTCGCGGGGGACTTTACAATGAGCAGTTCTTC.

The V and J genes are TRBV2 and TRBJ1-4; D is ambiguous. CDR3 length: 14 amino acids. V lost 6 bases to trimming and J lost 1 base, with 9 bases between them. Germline V lookup: CDR1 SNHLY, CDR2 FYNNEI. The CDR3 sequence is CASRDGRTNEKLFF. For the CDR3, the DNA is TGTGCCAGCAGGGACGGGCGAACTAATGAAAAACTGTTTTTT.

This chain joins TRBV7-3 and TRBJ2-3; D might be TRBD2 (5 bases). V dropped 5 bases and J dropped 0 bases, with 12 bases sitting between them. Germline assignment: CDR1 SGHTA and CDR2 FQGTGA. CDR3 length: 15 residues. The CDR3 region is CASSTEGLSTDTQYF. The DNA of the CDR3 is TGTGCCAGCAGCACCGAGGGCCTAAGCACAGATACGCAGTATTTT.